Listed here are 30 T cell receptor beta chains from one sample, sequenced in a study of T cell changes during pregnancy in multiple sclerosis. The table came from immunoSEQ multiplex PCR; TCRdb's copy has only in-frame clones and leaves some out. The sample includes roughly 70,000 clones, about 90% of them seen just once. The sample here was peripheral blood, taken in the first trimester of pregnancy. These receptors were obtained from a female donor with multiple sclerosis, enrolled in a pregnancy study.

This clone has just one count. The gene calls are TRBV27 and TRBJ2-7; 14 bases align to TRBD2. J was trimmed by 1 base and V by 5 bases; bases with no gene match: 4. The germline V gene encodes CDR1 MNHEY and CDR2 SMNVEV (reference sequence). This CDR3 has 16 amino acids. In DNA form, the CDR3 reads TGTGCCAGCAGTCACGGGACTAGCGGGAGTTCCTACGAGCAGTACTTC. Translated, it gives CASSHGTSGSSYEQYF.

CDR3: CASIGTGRAQYF. DNA of the CDR3: TGTGCCAGCATTGGGACAGGGAGGGCCCAGTACTTC. The rearrangement links TRBV6-1 to TRBJ2-5; 9 bases line up with TRBD1. The length of the CDR3 is 12 residues. The germline V gene encodes CDR1 MNHNS and CDR2 SASEGT. The J segment lost 9 bases and the V segment lost 7 bases, leaving 6 bases of the junction unmatched.

The table lists this clone with a count of one. The rearrangement links TRBV2 to TRBJ1-4; 10 bases agree with TRBD1. This CDR3 is 14 amino acids long. V shed 6 bases and J 6 bases; nucleotides not matched to a gene: 4. Germline assignment: CDR1 SNHLY and CDR2 FYNNEI. CDR3 DNA: TGTGCCAGCAGATTGGGGACAGGGGATGAAAAACTGTTTTTT. Its protein is CASRLGTGDEKLFF.

The rearrangement uses TRBV19 and TRBJ2-6; 12 bases map to TRBD1. CDR3 length: 21 amino acids. V was clipped by 6 bases and J by 4 bases; unmatched bases: 19. In germline, CDR1 is LNHDA, CDR2 SQIVND (reference sequence). In DNA, the CDR3 is TGTGCCAGTAGGCGATCAAAAGCACCGGGACAGGGGGCGCGAGGGGCCAACGTCCTGACTTTC. Its translation: CASRRSKAPGQGARGANVLTF.

V and J are TRBV19 and TRBJ2-1; D may be TRBD2 (7 bases). The germline V gene has CDR1 LNHDA and CDR2 SQIVND (reference sequence). The CDR3 has 15 residues. V was trimmed by 5 bases and J by 5 bases, leaving 16 bases between them. CDR3 amino acids: CASSAGAGRHNEQFF. CDR3 in DNA: TGTGCCAGTAGTGCGGGGGCAGGACGGCACAATGAGCAGTTCTTC.

V usage is TRBV6-1 and J usage is TRBJ2-5; possibly TRBD1 for D (5 bases). Germline CDR1 reads MNHNS; CDR2 reads SASEGT. Trimming shortened V by 5 bases and J by 4 bases, and 14 bases separated the two germline ends. The CDR3 sequence is 14 residues long. CDR3 amino acids: CASSTGSRVETQYF. The CDR3 DNA sequence: TGTGCCAGCAGTACGGGTTCCAGGGTAGAGACCCAGTACTTC.

The chain is built from TRBV5-4 and TRBJ1-6; 11 nucleotides match TRBD1. Per germline, CDR1 SGHNT and CDR2 YYREEE (reference sequence). This CDR3 has 15 residues. Trimming at V came to 5 bases and at J to 8 bases, leaving 6 bases not matched to a gene. CDR3 residues: CASRNQGQGDSPLHF. The CDR3 DNA sequence: TGTGCCAGCAGAAATCAGGGACAGGGGGATTCACCCCTCCACTTT.

The chain employs TRBV2 and TRBJ2-7, with 8 bases that match TRBD1. Germline CDR1 is SNHLY and CDR2 is FYNNEI. This CDR3 has 14 residues. V gave up 2 bases and J gave up 2 bases; unmatched junction bases: 2. The CDR3 here is CASSEYRGTYEQYF. The CDR3 bases are TGTGCCAGCAGTGAATACAGGGGGACCTACGAGCAGTACTTC.

The chain combines TRBV10-2 with TRBJ2-4, with 12 bases that match TRBD2. Germline V gene data show CDR1 as WSHSY and CDR2 as SAAADI. J was trimmed by 0 bases and V by 5 bases; bases with no gene match: 5. The CDR3 loop spans 17 amino acids. The chain's CDR3 is CASSITSGGLAKNIQYF. In DNA form, the CDR3 reads TGCGCCAGCAGTATCACTAGCGGGGGGCTAGCCAAAAACATTCAGTACTTC.

The J gene is TRBJ2-7, the V gene TRBV7-8; D is perhaps TRBD1 (5 bases). Germline V gives CDR1 SGHVS, CDR2 FQNEAQ. V lost 5 bases and J 2 bases, leaving 13 bases between the germline ends. The CDR3 is made up of 14 amino acids. As DNA, the CDR3 is TGTGCCAGCAGCCTCCGACAGACCACCTACGAGCAGTACTTC. Protein product: CASSLRQTTYEQYF.

CDR3: CASSSWTGMWTEAFF. CDR3 bases: TGTGCCAGCAGCTCTTGGACAGGGATGTGGACTGAAGCTTTCTTT. The V gene is TRBV7-9, the J gene TRBJ1-1; 8 bases fit TRBD1. The length of the CDR3 is 15 residues. V gave up 4 bases and J gave up 5 bases; unmatched junction bases: 9. CDR1 SEHNR and CDR2 FQNEAQ come from the germline V gene (reference sequence). The variable domain in full, completed from reference TRBV7-9 and TRBJ1-1, reads DTGVSQNPRHKITKRGQNVTFRCDPISEHNRLYWYRQTLGQGPEFLTYFQNEAQLEKSRLLSDRFSAERPKGSFSTLEIQRTEQGDSAMYLCASSSWTGMWTEAFFGQGTRLTVV.

This sequence joins TRBV30 and TRBJ2-2; D is perhaps TRBD1 (6 bases). The V gene lost 7 bases and the J gene lost 1 base, with 7 bases spanning the gap. The CDR3 is 12 amino acids. Germline assignment: CDR1 GTSNPN and CDR2 SVGIG (reference sequence). Here the CDR3 DNA reads TGTGCCTTGGACAGGAACACCGGGGAGCTGTTTTTT. Amino acids: CALDRNTGELFF.

The CDR3 DNA is TGTGCCAGCAGCCGCGGCACTAGCGGGTACAATGAGCAGTTCTTC. This gives the protein CASSRGTSGYNEQFF. V is TRBV5-4 and J is TRBJ2-1; TRBD2 agrees at 9 bases. The V gene's germline CDR1 is SGHNT and CDR2 YYREEE (reference sequence). V was clipped by 4 bases and J by 4 bases; unmatched bases: 6. The CDR3 has 15 amino acids.

CDR3 residues: CASSQSGDNEQFF. The CDR3 nucleotides read TGTGCCAGCAGCCAGAGCGGGGACAATGAGCAGTTCTTC. V and J are TRBV28 and TRBJ2-1; 7 nucleotides align to TRBD2. The CDR3 is made up of 13 amino acids. Germline CDR1 and CDR2: MDHEN and SYDVKM. Trimming cost V 6 bases and J 5 bases; bases outside gene matches: 4. The full variable domain, rest sourced from reference TRBV28 and TRBJ2-1, is DVKVTQSSRYLVKRTGEKVFLECVQDMDHENMFWYRQDPGLGLRLIYFSYDVKMKEKGDIPEGYSVSREKKERFSLILESASTNQTSMYLCASSQSGDNEQFFGPGTRLTVL.

Only one count was recorded for this clone. The rearrangement links TRBV11-3 to TRBJ2-2, with 7 positions matching TRBD1. The germline gives CDR1 SGHNT, CDR2 YENEEA. Trimming removed 5 bases from V and 5 bases from J; junction bases left unmatched: 5. CDR3 length: 14 amino acids. In nucleotides, the CDR3 is TGTGCCAGCAGCGTAAAGACAGGGACCGGGGAGCTGTTTTTT. Residues: CASSVKTGTGELFF.

This clone was recorded a few times. One end of the junction fails to match germline, which may point to a read error. The V and J genes are TRBV5-1 and TRBJ1-2, with 8 bases identical to TRBD1. Germline CDR1 is SGHRS and CDR2 is YFSETQ. This CDR3 spans 13 amino acids. The CDR3 region has the DNA TGCGCCAGCAGCTTTGAGTGGACAGGGCCCCTCTCCTTC. This codes for CASSFEWTGPLSF.

The chain recombines TRBV11-2 with TRBJ1-2, with TRBD1 as a possible D gene (5 bases). Germline V gene lookup returns CDR1 SGHAT and CDR2 FQNNGV. Trimming stripped 1 base from V and 2 bases from J, with 14 bases between. The CDR3 runs 16 residues. The CDR3 region has the DNA TGTGCCAGCAGCTTAGGCACAGGTAACTCGAACTATGGCTACACCTTC. Translation: CASSLGTGNSNYGYTF.

This rearrangement joins TRBV7-3 to TRBJ1-1, with unresolved D. CDR1 and CDR2 (germline): SGHTA, FQGTGA. Deletions cut 6 bases from V and 8 bases from J, with 16 bases between. The CDR3 runs 13 residues. The CDR3 here is CASSLLKPREAFF. The CDR3 DNA reads as TGTGCCAGCAGTCTCTTGAAGCCCAGGGAAGCTTTCTTT.

In nucleotides, the CDR3 is TGTGCCAGCAGCCGAGAGGATGGGACCCAGTACTTC. It specifies CASSREDGTQYF. J is TRBJ2-5 and V is TRBV11-3; D gene unclear. Trimming removed 5 bases from V and 7 bases from J, with 11 bases in between. This CDR3 has 12 amino acids. Germline V gives CDR1 SGHNT, CDR2 YENEEA. Variable domain in full (rest from reference TRBV11-3 and TRBJ2-5): EAGVVQSPRYKIIEKKQPVAFWCNPISGHNTLYWYLQNLGQGPELLIRYENEEAVDDSQLPKDRFSAERLKGVDSTLKIQPAELGDSAVYLCASSREDGTQYFGPGTRLLVL.

The genes are TRBV7-9 and TRBJ2-3; 7 bases match TRBD2. This CDR3 region has 15 residues. Germline V gene lookup returns CDR1 SEHNR and CDR2 FQNEAQ (reference sequence). V dropped 5 bases and J dropped 5; count of bases not matched to a gene: 10. In DNA, the CDR3 is TGTGCCAGCAGCCAACCGGGGGGAGTGGGAGATACGCAGTATTTT. Translation gives CASSQPGGVGDTQYF.

J is TRBJ2-5 and V is TRBV11-3; 7 bases are shared with TRBD1. The V and J ends lost 5 bases and 7 bases, in that order; junction bases with no gene match: 7. The CDR3 consists of 13 residues. CDR1 SGHNT and CDR2 YENEEA come from the germline V gene. This CDR3 reads CASSPGDSRTQYF. CDR3 nucleotides: TGTGCCAGCAGCCCAGGGGACAGCAGGACCCAGTACTTC.

The chain combines TRBV7-2 with TRBJ2-7; 8 positions agree with TRBD1. The CDR3 totals 14 residues. Germline CDR1 is SGHTA and CDR2 is FQGNSA. J was trimmed by 5 bases and V by 5 bases; bases with no gene match: 8. The CDR3 reads CASSLDRAVNEQYF. In nucleotides, the CDR3 is TGTGCCAGCAGCCTGGACAGGGCGGTTAACGAGCAGTACTTC. The variable domain in full, with the rest retrieved from reference TRBV7-2 and TRBJ2-7, is GAGVSQSPSNKVTEKGKDVELRCDPISGHTALYWYRQSLGQGLEFLIYFQGNSAPDKSGLPSDRFSAERTGGSVSTLTIQRTQQEDSAVYLCASSLDRAVNEQYFGPGTRLTVT.

V is TRBV6-5 and J is TRBJ2-2, with D possibly matching TRBD1 (6 bases). This CDR3 spans 14 amino acids. Germline CDR1 is MNHEY and CDR2 is SVGAGI. V lost 2 bases, J lost 5 bases, and 9 bases lay in between. The CDR3 nucleotides are TGTGCCAGCAGTTACACCAGGGGAACCGGGGAGCTGTTTTTT. Translating it yields CASSYTRGTGELFF.

This sequence joins TRBV19 and TRBJ1-5, with D unresolved. Deletions cut 7 bases from V and 5 bases from J, with 12 bases between. The CDR3 is 13 residues long. CDR1 is LNHDA and CDR2 is SQIVND in the germline V gene (reference sequence). In DNA form, the CDR3 reads TGTGCCAGTACGGGATCCCCTCATCAGCCCCAGCATTTT. This translates into CASTGSPHQPQHF. Together with reference TRBV19 and TRBJ1-5, the CDR3 gives the full variable domain: DGGITQSPKYLFRKEGQNVTLSCEQNLNHDAMYWYRQDPGQGLRLIYYSQIVNDFQKGDIAEGYSVSREKKESFPLTVTSAQKNPTAFYLCASTGSPHQPQHFGDGTRLSIL.

V is TRBV6-5 and J is TRBJ2-3; TRBD1 might be the D (6 bases). The CDR3 runs to 11 residues. Germline V gene lookup returns CDR1 MNHEY and CDR2 SVGAGI. V lost 8 bases and J lost 4, with 7 bases in between. CDR3 nucleotide sequence: TGTGCCAGCGGGGGCGCAGATACGCAGTATTTT. It encodes CASGGADTQYF.

The chain has TRBV9 and TRBJ2-3; 10 bases map to TRBD2. The junction had 8 bases not matched to a gene; V was cut back by 4 bases and J by 0 bases. Germline V gene data show CDR1 as SGDLS and CDR2 as YYNGEE. The CDR3 has 17 amino acids. The CDR3 reads CASSPPGTSVSTDTQYF. CDR3 DNA: TGTGCCAGCAGCCCGCCCGGGACTAGCGTTAGCACAGATACGCAGTATTTT.

This chain joins TRBV5-4 and TRBJ2-3; maybe TRBD1 (6 bases). Germline lookup yields CDR1 SGHNT and CDR2 YYREEE (reference sequence). Between the trimmed V and J ends, which lost 2 bases and 5 bases, there was a span of 12 bases. The CDR3 is made up of 14 amino acids. CDR3 sequence: CASSFPGQLDTQYF. CDR3 nucleotides: TGTGCCAGCAGCTTCCCGGGACAATTAGATACGCAGTATTTT. Full variable domain (outside the CDR3, taken from reference TRBV5-4 and TRBJ2-3): ETGVTQSPTHLIKTRGQQVTLRCSSQSGHNTVSWYQQALGQGPQFIFQYYREEENGRGNFPPRFSGLQFPNYSSELNVNALELDDSALYLCASSFPGQLDTQYFGPGTRLTVL.

This chain connects TRBV5-1 to TRBJ2-7; a weak D match, TRBD2 (5 bases). The CDR3 length is 15 residues. V shed 2 bases and J shed 0 bases, with 12 bases lying between them. Germline assignment: CDR1 SGHRS and CDR2 YFSETQ. In DNA, the CDR3 is TGCGCCAGCAGCTTTGGACTCCCGAGCTCCTACGAGCAGTACTTC. It codes for CASSFGLPSSYEQYF.

The genes are TRBV7-2 and TRBJ1-5; 9 bases are a match to TRBD1. The V and J ends lost 4 bases and 6 bases, in that order; junction bases with no gene match: 7. This CDR3 comprises 15 residues. Per germline, CDR1 SGHTA and CDR2 FQGNSA. CDR3: CASSSEGQGFQPQHF. The DNA of the CDR3 is TGTGCCAGCAGCTCGGAAGGACAGGGGTTTCAGCCCCAGCATTTT. The whole variable domain, remainder taken from reference TRBV7-2 and TRBJ1-5, is GAGVSQSPSNKVTEKGKDVELRCDPISGHTALYWYRQSLGQGLEFLIYFQGNSAPDKSGLPSDRFSAERTGGSVSTLTIQRTQQEDSAVYLCASSSEGQGFQPQHFGDGTRLSIL.

The chain is built from TRBV11-2 and TRBJ1-1, with 7 bases lining up with TRBD1. After removal of 3 bases from V and 5 bases from J, the junction contained 9 bases not matched to a gene. Looked up from germline, CDR1 is SGHAT and CDR2 is FQNNGV. The CDR3 consists of 15 residues. The CDR3 sequence: CASSLADRVRTEAFF. The CDR3, as DNA: TGTGCCAGCAGCTTGGCCGACAGGGTGAGGACTGAAGCTTTCTTT.